This TCR beta chain was sequenced during a study of blood T cell repertoires in COVID-19. Germline V gene data show CDR1 as LGHNA and CDR2 as YNFKEQ. The CDR3 spans 13 residues. Trimming left V 4 bases short and J 5 bases short, with 11 bases between. Assay: immunoSEQ multiplex PCR; the TCRdb copy retains only in-frame clones and omits some. The profile shows 200,000 to 250,000 clones, 84% of them singletons. This clonotype was obtained from a woman aged 55-69 years with acute or convalescent COVID-19. The chain recombines TRBV4-2 with TRBJ1-1; D uncertain. Sequencing was carried out using peripheral blood. For the CDR3, the DNA is TGTGCCAGCAGCCCACTGACTGGGACTGAAGCTTTCTTT. Protein product: CASSPLTGTEAFF.